Below are 11 T cell receptor beta chains sequenced from a single sample in a study of control samples from healthy donors and cancer patients. TCRdb's table, derived via immunoSEQ multiplex PCR, lists solely in-frame clones and lacks some. This table has tens of thousands of clones, 91% appearing once. Sequencing used blood. Source of these receptors: a man aged 25-45 years in good health.

The J gene is TRBJ1-1, the V gene TRBV7-9; a possible D gene is TRBD1 (6 bases). The CDR3 has 14 amino acids. V gave up 1 base and J gave up 1 base, with 7 bases separating them. In germline, CDR1 is SEHNR, CDR2 FQNEAQ (reference sequence). CDR3: CASSLGTENTEAFF. The CDR3 nucleotides are TGTGCCAGCAGCTTAGGGACAGAGAACACTGAAGCTTTCTTT.

The J gene is TRBJ1-1, the V gene TRBV5-6; 8 bases agree with TRBD1. The length of the CDR3 is 15 residues. With 1 base clipped from V and 6 bases from J, the junction kept 8 bases outside the gene matches. Germline V gene lookup returns CDR1 SGHDT and CDR2 YYEEEE. The CDR3 bases are TGTGCCAGCAGCTTGTTGGACAGGGAAAAGGCTGAAGCTTTCTTT. Its translation is CASSLLDREKAEAFF.

The chain links TRBV12-3 or TRBV12-4 to TRBJ2-3; D not resolved. Trimming left V 2 bases short and J 5 bases short, with 5 bases between. The CDR3 has 12 amino acids. The CDR3 spells CASSLRRDTQYF. The CDR3 nucleotides are TGTGCCAGCAGTTTAAGGAGAGATACGCAGTATTTT.

The V gene is TRBV5-1, the J gene TRBJ1-2, with D possibly being TRBD1 (5 bases). V shed 0 bases and J shed 6 bases, with 6 bases lying between them. CDR1 and CDR2 (germline): SGHRS, YFSETQ. The CDR3 totals 12 residues. The CDR3 nucleotides read TGCGCCAGCAGCTTGGCAGGGAATGGCTACACCTTC. The encoded protein is CASSLAGNGYTF. Supplemented by reference TRBV5-1 and TRBJ1-2, the full variable domain reads KAGVTQTPRYLIKTRGQQVTLSCSPISGHRSVSWYQQTPGQGLQFLFEYFSETQRNKGNFPGRFSGRQFSNSRSEMNVSTLELGDSALYLCASSLAGNGYTFGSGTRLTVV.

This CDR3 reads CASSLGSGNTIYF. CDR3 nucleotide sequence: TGTGCCAGCAGCTTAGGCTCTGGAAACACCATATATTTT. This chain links TRBV7-9 with TRBJ1-3; D not certain. Germline CDR1 reads SEHNR; CDR2 reads FQNEAQ (reference sequence). CDR3 length: 13 amino acids. The V end was cut by 1 base, the J end by 0 bases, with 1 base between.

This chain uses TRBV6-5 with TRBJ1-3, with D maybe TRBD1 (5 bases). CDR1 is MNHEY and CDR2 is SVGAGI in the germline V gene. CDR3 size: 14 residues. V was pared by 6 bases and J by 0 bases, with 9 bases between. CDR3 sequence: CASSPTDSGNTIYF. CDR3 nucleotides: TGTGCCAGCAGCCCGACAGACTCTGGAAACACCATATATTTT.

The chain employs TRBV18 and TRBJ1-6; the D is unclear. V was clipped by 3 bases and J by 6 bases, with 12 bases between them. The CDR3 covers 15 residues. The germline V gene encodes CDR1 KGHSH and CDR2 LQKENI. The CDR3 DNA reads as TGTGCCAGCTCACCGGTTGACTCGGCTAATTCACCCCTCCACTTT. This translates into CASSPVDSANSPLHF.

V is TRBV7-9 and J is TRBJ1-4; D might be TRBD1 (5 bases). The V end lost 5 bases, the J end lost 10 bases, and 17 bases lay between the germline ends. The CDR3 runs 14 residues. Looked up from germline, CDR1 is SEHNR and CDR2 is FQNEAQ (reference sequence). In nucleotides, the CDR3 is TGTGCCAGCAGCCCCGGGACCTCAATCGGAAAACTGTTTTTT. Protein product: CASSPGTSIGKLFF.

The chain couples TRBV6-5 to TRBJ2-3, with D possibly matching TRBD2 (6 bases). Germline V lookup: CDR1 MNHEY, CDR2 SVGAGI. The V and J ends lost 2 bases and 4 bases respectively, with 13 bases between them. The CDR3 runs to 15 residues. The CDR3 DNA reads as TGTGCCAGCAGTTACCTTTTGGGGGAGGCAGATACGCAGTATTTT. It encodes CASSYLLGEADTQYF.

This clone was recorded a few times. This chain uses TRBV3-1 (or the pseudogene TRBV3-2) with TRBJ1-4, with D perhaps TRBD1 (6 bases). V lost 2 bases to trimming and J lost 8 bases, with 15 bases between them. There are 15 residues in the CDR3. Germline V gene data show CDR1 as LGHDT and CDR2 as YNNKEL (reference sequence). CDR3 residues: CASSQTSGRGEKLFF. The CDR3 bases are TGTGCCAGCAGCCAAACTAGCGGGAGGGGGGAAAAACTGTTTTTT.

This chain links TRBV6-2 or TRBV6-3 with TRBJ2-7; maybe TRBD1 (6 bases). The CDR3 covers 16 residues. The V end was cut by 0 bases, the J end by 6 bases, with 18 bases between. Germline V gene sequence: CDR1 MNHEY, CDR2 SVGEGT. CDR3 nucleotides: TGTGCCAGCAGTTACTCGACGGCCAGGGGAAGGGGCGAGCAGTACTTC. Translation gives CASSYSTARGRGEQYF.